These 23 T cell receptor beta chains share one sample of origin, sequenced in a study of T cells after yellow fever vaccination (dated by TCRdb to the late 2010s). Taken with the paper, the label for treatment or condition translates to: live attenuated yellow fever vaccine strain. Library construction relied on 5' RACE. Sequencing relied on an Illumina HiSeq 2500. TCRdb reran the public reads through fastp at Q25 and MiXCR, keeping productive beta chains. Every distinct CDR3 protein forms one entry, paired with its most common genes and DNA. Present in this sample are hundreds of thousands of distinct CDR3 sequences, about 12% of which were seen just once. About 15% of the sample is in the top ten clones. This specimen consisted of PBMCs, obtained on the day of the yellow fever booster vaccination. Receptors originate from a man aged 25-45 years who received the YFV17D yellow fever vaccine.

In DNA, the CDR3 is TGCGCCAGCAGCCATGCCGACAGGGGTAGATCCCTCTATGGCTACACCTTC. Translating gives CASSHADRGRSLYGYTF. The chain joins TRBV4-3 to TRBJ1-2; 8 bases align to TRBD1. Germline-derived CDR1 and CDR2 are LGHNA and YSLEER. This CDR3 is built from 17 residues. The junction had 13 bases not matched to a gene; V was cut back by 3 bases and J by 4 bases.

V usage is TRBV6-5 and J usage is TRBJ1-5, with a weak D call TRBD1 (6 bases). The CDR3 has 16 residues. V lost 4 bases and J lost 0, with 13 bases in between. CDR1 and CDR2 from the germline V gene are MNHEY and SVGAGI. The CDR3: CASSSGQLNSNQPQHF. As DNA, the CDR3 is TGTGCCAGCAGTTCTGGACAGCTTAATAGCAATCAGCCCCAGCATTTT.

This clonotype came up many times. V gene TRBV20-1 combines with J gene TRBJ2-1; 8 nucleotides agree with TRBD2. J was trimmed by 0 bases and V by 6 bases; bases with no gene match: 7. CDR1 DFQATT and CDR2 SNEGSKA come from the germline V gene (reference sequence). The CDR3 loop spans 15 amino acids. CDR3 in amino acids: CSATGGGSSYNEQFF. CDR3 coding DNA: TGCAGTGCCACGGGAGGGGGAAGCTCCTACAATGAGCAGTTCTTC.

The chain carries TRBV5-1 and TRBJ2-7, with D perhaps matching TRBD2 (7 bases). With 1 base removed from V and 5 bases from J, the gap between germline ends came to 13 bases. The CDR3 is 14 residues long. Germline CDR1 and CDR2: SGHRS and YFSETQ. The CDR3 DNA reads TGCGCCAGCAGCTTGAACCCGGGGGGCGACGAGCAGTACTTC. This translates into CASSLNPGGDEQYF.

The table lists this clonotype with a few counts. V usage is TRBV15 and J usage is TRBJ2-1; D may correspond to TRBD1 or TRBD2 (6 bases each). The germline V and J ends were trimmed by 0 bases and 8 bases, with 17 bases remaining between them. The CDR3 runs 16 residues. CDR1 is LNHNV, CDR2 YYDKDF, per germline (reference sequence). In DNA form, the CDR3 reads TGTGCCACCAGCAGAGATCCCCGACGGGGGCGAGATGAGCAGTTCTTC. It codes for CATSRDPRRGRDEQFF.

Many counts were recorded for this clonotype. The chain joins TRBV5-1 to TRBJ2-1, with D possibly matching TRBD2 (5 bases). Germline V gene sequence: CDR1 SGHRS, CDR2 YFSETQ. The V and J ends lost 1 base and 5 bases respectively, with 10 bases between them. The CDR3 has 14 amino acids. CDR3 DNA: TGCGCCAGCAGCTTGCGGACTGGAGACAATGAGCAGTTCTTC. Encoded protein: CASSLRTGDNEQFF.

This clonotype occurred a few times. The CDR3 coding sequence is TGTGCCAGCTCACTCCGGGACGGAAACACCGGGGAGCTGTTTTTT. It translates to CASSLRDGNTGELFF. The chain recombines TRBV18 with TRBJ2-2, with D perhaps TRBD1 or TRBD2 (5 bases each). Trimming removed 4 bases at V and 2 bases at J, with 11 bases between. Looked up from germline, CDR1 is KGHSH and CDR2 is LQKENI. The CDR3 loop spans 15 amino acids.

This clonotype was observed a few times. V and J are TRBV10-3 and TRBJ2-3; D remains unclear. The CDR3 covers 12 residues. V lost 7 bases, J lost 9 bases, and 14 bases lay in between. Germline lookup yields CDR1 ENHRY and CDR2 SYGVKD. CDR3 sequence (DNA): TGTGCCATCAAAGCGTCCAACTGGACGCAGTATTTT. This codes for CAIKASNWTQYF.

The rearrangement links TRBV19 to TRBJ1-5, with a tentative D call TRBD1 (5 bases). This CDR3 has 14 residues. Germline assignment: CDR1 LNHDA and CDR2 SQIVND (reference sequence). V was cut by 1 base and J by 7 bases, with 11 bases left in between. This CDR3 is CASSIAGFGQPQHF. In DNA, the CDR3 is TGTGCCAGTAGTATAGCAGGGTTTGGGCAGCCCCAGCATTTT.

The CDR3 DNA reads TGCAGTGCTATCAGGACTAGCGCGATGGACGAGCAGTACTTC. Its translation is CSAIRTSAMDEQYF. The rearrangement links TRBV20-1 to TRBJ2-7; 9 bases line up with TRBD2. The ends lost 4 bases at V and 5 bases at J; junction bases unmatched: 9. The CDR3 spans 14 residues. CDR1 is DFQATT and CDR2 is SNEGSKA in the germline V gene (reference sequence).

This clonotype came up a few times. This sequence joins TRBV19 and TRBJ1-1; no firm D call. This CDR3 comprises 13 residues. The ends were cut back, 0 bases at V and 3 bases at J, with 5 bases in the middle. Germline values: CDR1 LNHDA, CDR2 SQIVND (reference sequence). CDR3 DNA: TGTGCCAGTAGTATAGAAAGAGACACTGAAGCTTTCTTT. Encoded protein: CASSIERDTEAFF.

This chain connects TRBV7-9 to TRBJ2-7; 10 nucleotides agree with TRBD1. V lost 2 bases and J lost 4; bases outside the gene matches: 8. Germline V gene lookup returns CDR1 SEHNR and CDR2 FQNEAQ (reference sequence). The CDR3 runs 16 residues. Here the CDR3 DNA reads TGTGCCAGCAGCTTAACGACCGGGACAGGGGAGTACGAGCAGTACTTC. It yields the protein CASSLTTGTGEYEQYF.

This clonotype showed up just a few times. The CDR3 coding sequence is TGTGCCACCAGCTTGGGACTAGCCTACGAGCAGTACTTC. Protein: CATSLGLAYEQYF. The gene calls are TRBV15 and TRBJ2-7; 8 nucleotides agree with TRBD2. V was clipped by 5 bases and J by 2 bases; unmatched bases: 2. This CDR3 is 13 amino acids long. From germline, CDR1 is LNHNV and CDR2 YYDKDF (reference sequence). The full variable domain, in which reference TRBV15 and TRBJ2-7 provide the parts outside the CDR3, is DAMVIQNPRYQVTQFGKPVTLSCSQTLNHNVMYWYQQKSSQAPKLLFHYYDKDFNNEADTPDNFQSRRPNTSFCFLDIRSPGLGDTAMYLCATSLGLAYEQYFGPGTRLTVT.

In this sample, this clonotype turned up a few times. The V gene is TRBV10-3, the J gene TRBJ2-3; D is uncertain. V shed 6 bases and J shed 3 bases, with 13 bases lying between them. The length of the CDR3 is 14 residues. Germline values: CDR1 ENHRY, CDR2 SYGVKD. The chain's CDR3 is CAIRDPRVTDTQYF. CDR3 nucleotide sequence: TGTGCCATCAGGGACCCTCGGGTGACAGATACGCAGTATTTT.

The V gene is TRBV7-6, the J gene TRBJ2-3; 9 positions agree with TRBD2. With V trimmed by 1 base and J by 6 bases, 8 bases remained unmatched. The germline V gene encodes CDR1 SGHVS and CDR2 FNYEAQ. The CDR3 consists of 16 residues. The CDR3 loop reads CASSLVMASGTDTQYF. The CDR3 DNA sequence: TGTGCCAGCAGCTTAGTGATGGCTAGCGGGACTGATACGCAGTATTTT.

Many counts were recorded for this clonotype. This chain links TRBV7-6 with TRBJ2-1; 7 nucleotides agree with TRBD1. The CDR3 runs to 14 residues. Germline lookup yields CDR1 SGHVS and CDR2 FNYEAQ. The trim removed 5 bases at V and 9 bases at J, leaving 10 bases unmatched. The CDR3 DNA is TGTGCCAGCAGCCGGGGACAGCTTATTGCTGAGCAGTTCTTC. Residues: CASSRGQLIAEQFF. Full variable domain (rest looked up from reference TRBV7-6 and TRBJ2-1): GAGVSQSPRYKVTKRGQDVALRCDPISGHVSLYWYRQALGQGPEFLTYFNYEAQQDKSGLPNDRFSAERPEGSISTLTIQRTEQRDSAMYRCASSRGQLIAEQFFGPGTRLTVL.

The chain is built from TRBV28 and TRBJ2-1; 8 positions agree with TRBD2. The CDR3 covers 17 residues. V lost 1 base and J lost 2; bases outside the gene matches: 7. The germline V gene has CDR1 MDHEN and CDR2 SYDVKM. The CDR3 spells CASSLYAGTRAYNEQFF. CDR3 coding DNA: TGTGCCAGCAGTTTATACGCCGGGACTAGAGCCTACAATGAGCAGTTCTTC. Using reference TRBV28 and TRBJ2-1 for the parts outside the CDR3, the full variable domain is DVKVTQSSRYLVKRTGEKVFLECVQDMDHENMFWYRQDPGLGLRLIYFSYDVKMKEKGDIPEGYSVSREKKERFSLILESASTNQTSMYLCASSLYAGTRAYNEQFFGPGTRLTVL.

The J gene is TRBJ2-2, the V gene TRBV24-1; 12 bases are a match to TRBD1. V lost 1 base and J lost 6; bases outside the gene matches: 5. Germline CDR1 KGHDR, CDR2 SFDVKD. CDR3 length: 17 residues. The DNA for the CDR3 is TGTGCCACCAGTGATTTCCCCGGGACAGGGGGCCCCGGGGAGCTGTTTTTT. Its protein is CATSDFPGTGGPGELFF.

The chain has TRBV5-6 and TRBJ2-5; the match to TRBD2 covers 11 bases. The CDR3 extends over 15 amino acids. J was trimmed by 4 bases and V by 4 bases; bases with no gene match: 6. The germline V gene encodes CDR1 SGHDT and CDR2 YYEEEE. CDR3 protein: CASSNVAGGGETQYF. The CDR3 region has the DNA TGTGCCAGCAGCAACGTAGCGGGAGGGGGAGAGACCCAGTACTTC. Variable domain in full (rest from reference TRBV5-6 and TRBJ2-5): DAGVTQSPTHLIKTRGQQVTLRCSPKSGHDTVSWYQQALGQGPQFIFQYYEEEERQRGNFPDRFSGHQFPNYSSELNVNALLLGDSALYLCASSNVAGGGETQYFGPGTRLLVL.

In its sample, this clonotype was seen a few times. The V call is TRBV27, the J call TRBJ2-7, with 9 bases aligning to TRBD1. V was clipped by 5 bases and J by 2 bases; unmatched bases: 4. The CDR3 has 14 amino acids. Germline V gene sequence: CDR1 MNHEY, CDR2 SMNVEV (reference sequence). CDR3 nucleotides: TGTGCCAGCAGTACCCGGGACAGGGCCTACGAGCAGTACTTC. Amino acids: CASSTRDRAYEQYF.

In this sample, this clonotype turned up a few times. The chain is built from TRBV19 and TRBJ1-1; D is unclear. The CDR3 sequence is 14 residues long. The V end was cut by 3 bases, the J end by 1 base, with 9 bases between. CDR1 and CDR2 from the germline V gene are LNHDA and SQIVND (reference sequence). The CDR3 loop reads CASSIQQRNTEAFF. The CDR3 DNA reads as TGTGCCAGTAGTATCCAACAGCGGAACACTGAAGCTTTCTTT.

This rearrangement joins TRBV19 to TRBJ2-5; 9 bases align to TRBD1. J lost 5 bases, V lost 4 bases, and 8 bases had no gene match. Looked up from germline, CDR1 is LNHDA and CDR2 is SQIVND (reference sequence). This CDR3 has 15 residues. The CDR3 protein is CASSRTGVGKETQYF. The DNA of the CDR3 is TGTGCCAGTAGTAGGACAGGGGTCGGGAAGGAGACCCAGTACTTC.

A few counts support this clonotype. This rearrangement joins TRBV11-2 to TRBJ2-7; 9 bases are shared with TRBD1. V shed 1 base, J shed 3 bases, and the junction held 4 bases outside the gene matches. The CDR3 is 15 amino acids. CDR1 SGHAT and CDR2 FQNNGV come from the germline V gene. The CDR3 sequence is CASSLVGQGFYEQYF. As DNA, the CDR3 is TGTGCCAGCAGCTTAGTTGGACAGGGGTTCTACGAGCAGTACTTC. The variable domain in full, completed from reference TRBV11-2 and TRBJ2-7, reads EAGVAQSPRYKIIEKRQSVAFWCNPISGHATLYWYQQILGQGPKLLIQFQNNGVVDDSQLPKDRFSAERLKGVDSTLKIQPAKLEDSAVYLCASSLVGQGFYEQYFGPGTRLTVT.